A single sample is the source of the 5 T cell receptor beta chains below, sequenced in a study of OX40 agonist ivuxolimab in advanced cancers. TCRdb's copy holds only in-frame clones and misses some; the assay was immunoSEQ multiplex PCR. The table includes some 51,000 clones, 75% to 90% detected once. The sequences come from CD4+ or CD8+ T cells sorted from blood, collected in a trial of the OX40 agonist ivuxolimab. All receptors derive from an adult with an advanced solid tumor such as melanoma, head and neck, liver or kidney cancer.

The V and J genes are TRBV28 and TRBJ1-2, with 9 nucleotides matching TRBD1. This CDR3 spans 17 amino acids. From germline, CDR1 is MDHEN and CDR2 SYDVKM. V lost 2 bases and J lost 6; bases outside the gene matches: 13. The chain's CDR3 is CASSLAGDREAFDGYTF. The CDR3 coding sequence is TGTGCCAGCAGTTTAGCGGGGGACAGGGAGGCGTTTGATGGCTACACCTTC.

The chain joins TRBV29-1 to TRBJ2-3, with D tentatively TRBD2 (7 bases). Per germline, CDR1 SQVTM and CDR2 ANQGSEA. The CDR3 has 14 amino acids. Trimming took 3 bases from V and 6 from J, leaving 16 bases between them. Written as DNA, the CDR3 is TGCAGCGTTGACGAGGGGGGGCCGGGGGATACGCAGTATTTT. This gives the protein CSVDEGGPGDTQYF.

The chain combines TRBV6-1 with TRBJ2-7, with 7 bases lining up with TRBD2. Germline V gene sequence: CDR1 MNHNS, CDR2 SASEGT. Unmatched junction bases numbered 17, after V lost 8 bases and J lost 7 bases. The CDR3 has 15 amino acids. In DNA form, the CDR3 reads TGTGCCAGCGGCAGCAGTCCAGGGACTATAGGGGAGCAGTACTTC. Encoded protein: CASGSSPGTIGEQYF.

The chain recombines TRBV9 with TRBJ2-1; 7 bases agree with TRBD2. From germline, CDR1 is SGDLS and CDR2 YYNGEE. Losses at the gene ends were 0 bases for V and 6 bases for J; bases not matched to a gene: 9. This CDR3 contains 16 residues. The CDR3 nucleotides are TGTGCCAGCAGCGTAGGTTATGGCGGGGGTTCCAATGAGCAGTTCTTC. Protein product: CASSVGYGGGSNEQFF.

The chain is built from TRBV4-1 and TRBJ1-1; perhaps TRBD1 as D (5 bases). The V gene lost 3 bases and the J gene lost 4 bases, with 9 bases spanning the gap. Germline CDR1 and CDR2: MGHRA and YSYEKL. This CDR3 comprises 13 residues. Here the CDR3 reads CASSQMGGTEAFF. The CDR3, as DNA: TGCGCCAGCAGCCAGATGGGGGGCACTGAAGCTTTCTTT.